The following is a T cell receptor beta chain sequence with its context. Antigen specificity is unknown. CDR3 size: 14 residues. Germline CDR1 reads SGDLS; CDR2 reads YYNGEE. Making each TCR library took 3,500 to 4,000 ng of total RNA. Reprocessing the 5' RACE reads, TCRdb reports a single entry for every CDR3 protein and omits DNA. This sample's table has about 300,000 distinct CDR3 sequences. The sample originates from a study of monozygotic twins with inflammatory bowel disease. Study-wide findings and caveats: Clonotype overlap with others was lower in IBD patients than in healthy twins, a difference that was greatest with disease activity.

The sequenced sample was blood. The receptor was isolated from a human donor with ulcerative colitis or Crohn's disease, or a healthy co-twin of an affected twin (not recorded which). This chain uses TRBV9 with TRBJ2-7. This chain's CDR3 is CASNEKGQSYEQYF. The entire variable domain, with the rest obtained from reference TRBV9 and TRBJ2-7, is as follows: DSGVTQTPKHLITATGQRVTLRCSPRSGDLSVYWYQQSLDQGLQFLIQYYNGEERAKGNILERFSAQQFPDLHSELNLSSLELGDSALYFCASNEKGQSYEQYFGPGTRLTVT.